This TCR beta chain was recovered during a study of cytomegalovirus exposure and HLA in healthy donors. Germline CDR1 is PRHDT and CDR2 is FYEKMQ (reference sequence). Trimming cost V 4 bases and J 0 bases; bases outside gene matches: 7. The CDR3 extends over 17 amino acids. On this clone itself: Its target is not known.

Primers for the PCR totalled 60 Vbeta and 13 Jbeta. The assay was immunoSEQ multiplex PCR, and TCRdb's table has in-frame clones only and misses some. The sample records about 120,000 clones, about 72% being singletons. Findings of the study overall: Among the most significant clusters, several appeared linked to common viral pathogens in a later analysis.

J is TRBJ2-1 and V is TRBV13; 9 nucleotides align to TRBD1. The receptor comes from a man aged 45-65 years in good health and CMV-seropositive. Sequenced: PBMCs. The DNA of the CDR3 is TGTGCCAGCAGCTCGGGACAGGGTTGGAGCTCCTACAATGAGCAGTTCTTC. Amino acids: CASSSGQGWSSYNEQFF.